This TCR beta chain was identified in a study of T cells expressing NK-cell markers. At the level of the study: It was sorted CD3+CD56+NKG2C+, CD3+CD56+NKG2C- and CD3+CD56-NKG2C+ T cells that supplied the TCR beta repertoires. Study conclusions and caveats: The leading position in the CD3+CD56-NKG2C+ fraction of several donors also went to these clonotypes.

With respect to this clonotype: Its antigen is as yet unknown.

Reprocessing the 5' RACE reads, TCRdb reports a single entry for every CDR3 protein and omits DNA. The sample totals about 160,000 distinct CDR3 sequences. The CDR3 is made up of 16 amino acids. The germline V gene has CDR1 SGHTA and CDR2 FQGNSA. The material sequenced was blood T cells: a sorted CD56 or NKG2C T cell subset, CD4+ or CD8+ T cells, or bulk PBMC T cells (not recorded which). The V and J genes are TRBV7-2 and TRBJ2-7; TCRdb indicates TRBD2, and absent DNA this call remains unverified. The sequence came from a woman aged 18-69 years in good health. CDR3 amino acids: CASSLARLAGLYEQYF.